This T cell receptor beta chain was retrieved from a study of OX40 agonist ivuxolimab in advanced cancers. Germline-derived CDR1 and CDR2 are GTSNPN and SVGIG (reference sequence). The length of the CDR3 is 11 residues. Here immunoSEQ multiplex PCR was the method, and the copy in TCRdb shows in-frame clones only, minus some. The sample shows some 69,000 clones, 80% to 95% of them seen only once. Enrollment shut out patients with autoimmune disease history or systemic immunosuppression. The sample consisted of CD4+ or CD8+ T cells sorted from blood, taken in a trial of the OX40 agonist ivuxolimab. The chain carries TRBV30 and TRBJ2-3, with a weak D call TRBD2 (6 bases). This clonotype originated in an adult with an advanced solid tumor such as melanoma, head and neck, liver or kidney cancer. The CDR3 spells CAGGASDTQYF. The DNA for the CDR3 is TGTGCGGGGGGAGCTTCAGATACGCAGTATTTT.